These T cell receptor beta chains were read from a single sample in a study of blood T cell repertoires in COVID-19. The protocol was immunoSEQ multiplex PCR, while the TCRdb copy is restricted to in-frame clones and leaves out a portion. The sample has 120,000 or so clones, roughly four fifths seen once. Sequencing was performed on peripheral blood. The receptors shown here come from a human donor in a cohort sampled during active COVID-19. Both conserved end residues are part of each CDR3. A D gene is named only where the DNA matches it firmly. Rows may omit the clone size; those that give it use once, few, many or a size class.

d_gene: -
j_gene: TRBJ2-7
abundance: few
v_gene: TRBV7-2
CDR3nt: TGTGCCAGCAGCCCCTCCTCCCTACTCGAGCAGTACTTC
CDR3aa: CASSPSSLLEQYF

d_gene: TRBD1
j_gene: TRBJ1-6
abundance: once
v_gene: TRBV28
CDR3nt: TGTGCCAGCAGGGACAGGAATTCACCCCTCCACTTT
CDR3aa: CASRDRNSPLHF

d_gene: TRBD1
j_gene: TRBJ2-7
abundance: -
v_gene: TRBV5-6
CDR3nt: TGTGCCAGCAGCGGCCGGGACAGGGGCTACGAGCAGTACTTC
CDR3aa: CASSGRDRGYEQYF

d_gene: TRBD2
j_gene: TRBJ2-5
abundance: -
v_gene: TRBV7-2
CDR3nt: TGTGCCAGCAGCTTGGTGGTAGGGACTAGCGGAGGAGAGACCCAGTACTTC
CDR3aa: CASSLVVGTSGGETQYF

d_gene: TRBD1
j_gene: TRBJ2-7
abundance: -
v_gene: TRBV3-1/TRBV3-2
CDR3nt: TGTGCCAGCAGAATGGGACAGAGCTCCTACGAGCAGTACTTC
CDR3aa: CASRMGQSSYEQYF

d_gene: -
j_gene: TRBJ2-1
abundance: once
v_gene: TRBV6-1
CDR3nt: TGTGCCAGCAGTGAAGCTGCAGGCTCGGCAATTTATGAGCAGTTCTTC
CDR3aa: CASSEAAGSAIYEQFF

d_gene: -
j_gene: TRBJ2-1
abundance: -
v_gene: TRBV19
CDR3nt: TGTGCCAGTTCGCAAGGGGGGGTCTCCTACAATGAGCAGTTCTTC
CDR3aa: CASSQGGVSYNEQFF

d_gene: TRBD1
j_gene: TRBJ2-7
abundance: -
v_gene: TRBV10-3
CDR3nt: TGTGCCATCAGGGACAGGGGGCAATATGAGCAGTACTTC
CDR3aa: CAIRDRGQYEQYF

d_gene: TRBD2
j_gene: TRBJ2-3
abundance: -
v_gene: TRBV5-1
CDR3nt: TGCGCCAGCAGCTTCGGGGGAGGGCTACGCACAGATACGCAGTATTTT
CDR3aa: CASSFGGGLRTDTQYF

d_gene: -
j_gene: TRBJ2-2
abundance: -
v_gene: TRBV7-9
CDR3nt: TGTGCCAGCAGCCCGGGACAATTTACCGGGGAGCTGTTTTTT
CDR3aa: CASSPGQFTGELFF

d_gene: TRBD1
j_gene: TRBJ2-7
abundance: -
v_gene: TRBV6-2/TRBV6-3
CDR3nt: TGTGCCAGCAGTTATAAACAGGGGTACGAGCAGTACTTC
CDR3aa: CASSYKQGYEQYF

d_gene: -
j_gene: TRBJ2-2
abundance: -
v_gene: TRBV5-8
CDR3nt: TGTGCCAGCAGCTTGTTGCGACGGGGGACCGGGGAGCTGTTTTTT
CDR3aa: CASSLLRRGTGELFF

d_gene: -
j_gene: TRBJ2-3
abundance: few
v_gene: TRBV18
CDR3nt: TGTGCCAGCTCACCACCGGCCCCCCCGGATACGCAGTATTTT
CDR3aa: CASSPPAPPDTQYF

d_gene: -
j_gene: TRBJ2-5
abundance: -
v_gene: TRBV3-1/TRBV3-2
CDR3nt: TGTGCCAGCACCCCCCCGGACAGCCTCCAAGAGACCCAGTACTTC
CDR3aa: CASTPPDSLQETQYF

d_gene: TRBD1
j_gene: TRBJ2-7
abundance: -
v_gene: TRBV6-5
CDR3nt: TGTGCCAGCAGTTACTCGCGGGACAGGGGGTTCTACGAGCAGTACTTC
CDR3aa: CASSYSRDRGFYEQYF

d_gene: -
j_gene: TRBJ2-7
abundance: -
v_gene: TRBV10-3
CDR3nt: TGTGCCATCAGCGGCAGGGGGGACGAGCAGTACTTC
CDR3aa: CAISGRGDEQYF

d_gene: TRBD1
j_gene: TRBJ1-2
abundance: -
v_gene: TRBV10-3
CDR3nt: TGTGCCATCAGTGAAGGAGCAGGGGGCTCTGGCTACACCTTC
CDR3aa: CAISEGAGGSGYTF

d_gene: -
j_gene: TRBJ1-1
abundance: few
v_gene: TRBV25-1
CDR3nt: TGTGCCAGCACCCCCCCCTGGGGGGGGAAGAGTACTGAAGCTTTCTTT
CDR3aa: CASTPPWGGKSTEAFF

d_gene: -
j_gene: TRBJ1-1
abundance: once
v_gene: TRBV27
CDR3nt: TGTGCCAGCAGACTAAGCGGAACAGGGCCCACTGAAGCTTTCTTT
CDR3aa: CASRLSGTGPTEAFF

d_gene: -
j_gene: TRBJ2-5
abundance: -
v_gene: TRBV6-6
CDR3nt: TGTGCCAGCAGTTACCCGACTGACCGGGGGACCCAGTACTTC
CDR3aa: CASSYPTDRGTQYF

d_gene: TRBD1
j_gene: TRBJ2-3
abundance: once
v_gene: TRBV5-5
CDR3nt: TGTGCCAGCAGGCGAAGCACAGGGGGCCTCACAGATACGCAGTATTTT
CDR3aa: CASRRSTGGLTDTQYF

d_gene: TRBD1
j_gene: TRBJ2-5
abundance: -
v_gene: TRBV16
CDR3nt: TGTGCCAGCGAAACGGGACAGGGGGGAGAGACCCAGTACTTC
CDR3aa: CASETGQGGETQYF

d_gene: TRBD2
j_gene: TRBJ2-3
abundance: -
v_gene: TRBV7-6
CDR3nt: TGTGCCAGCAGCTTAGTTGTAGCGGGGGCCACAGATACGCAGTATTTT
CDR3aa: CASSLVVAGATDTQYF

d_gene: -
j_gene: TRBJ2-1
abundance: -
v_gene: TRBV5-1
CDR3nt: TGCGCCAGCAGCTTGGATCAGGGCCCTCGAAATGAGCAGTTCTTC
CDR3aa: CASSLDQGPRNEQFF

d_gene: TRBD2
j_gene: TRBJ2-3
abundance: -
v_gene: TRBV4-2
CDR3nt: TGTGCCAGCAGCCAAGATACGCGGGGGGGGAGCACAGATACGCAGTATTTT
CDR3aa: CASSQDTRGGSTDTQYF

d_gene: TRBD2
j_gene: TRBJ2-5
abundance: -
v_gene: TRBV6-6
CDR3nt: TGTGCCAGCAGAACCGGGACTAGCGGATGGCAAGAGACCCAGTACTTC
CDR3aa: CASRTGTSGWQETQYF

d_gene: -
j_gene: TRBJ2-1
abundance: -
v_gene: TRBV10-3
CDR3nt: TGTGCCATCAGTGCAGGCGGGCCTTACTCCTACAATGAGCAGTTCTTC
CDR3aa: CAISAGGPYSYNEQFF

d_gene: -
j_gene: TRBJ2-7
abundance: -
v_gene: TRBV28
CDR3nt: TGTGCCAGCAGTAAGACAGCCTACGAGCAGTACTTC
CDR3aa: CASSKTAYEQYF

d_gene: TRBD1
j_gene: TRBJ1-3
abundance: -
v_gene: TRBV7-8
CDR3nt: TGTGCCAGCAGCAACCAACAGGGGGACTCTGGAAACACCATATATTTT
CDR3aa: CASSNQQGDSGNTIYF

d_gene: TRBD1
j_gene: TRBJ2-5
abundance: -
v_gene: TRBV9
CDR3nt: TGTGCCAGCAGCCCCAGGGGACAGGGTGGGGAGACCCAGTACTTC
CDR3aa: CASSPRGQGGETQYF

d_gene: -
j_gene: TRBJ2-2
abundance: -
v_gene: TRBV7-2
CDR3nt: TGTGCCAGCAGCGTCTCAGGGGCCATCACCGGGGAGCTGTTTTTT
CDR3aa: CASSVSGAITGELFF

d_gene: TRBD1
j_gene: TRBJ1-6
abundance: -
v_gene: TRBV6-5
CDR3nt: TGTGCCAGCAGCTACGACAGGGGGGGATCACCCCTCCACTTT
CDR3aa: CASSYDRGGSPLHF

d_gene: -
j_gene: TRBJ2-7
abundance: -
v_gene: TRBV5-1
CDR3nt: TGCGCCAGCAGCCGACAGGACCCCCACGAGCAGTACTTC
CDR3aa: CASSRQDPHEQYF

d_gene: TRBD1
j_gene: TRBJ1-2
abundance: -
v_gene: TRBV28
CDR3nt: TGTGCCAGCAGCCCCGGGACAGGGAACTATGGCTACACCTTC
CDR3aa: CASSPGTGNYGYTF

d_gene: -
j_gene: TRBJ2-1
abundance: -
v_gene: TRBV11-2
CDR3nt: TGTGCCAGCAGCCGTCTGCAACAGGGCGGGGGCAATGAGCAGTTCTTC
CDR3aa: CASSRLQQGGGNEQFF

d_gene: TRBD1
j_gene: TRBJ2-5
abundance: few
v_gene: TRBV7-2
CDR3nt: TGTGCCAGCAGCCCCTTGGGACAGGGGAAAGAGACCCAGTACTTC
CDR3aa: CASSPLGQGKETQYF

d_gene: -
j_gene: TRBJ1-1
abundance: -
v_gene: TRBV5-1
CDR3nt: TGCGCCAGCAGCTTGGGTCCGCCAGGGTCGAACACTGAAGCTTTCTTT
CDR3aa: CASSLGPPGSNTEAFF

d_gene: TRBD1
j_gene: TRBJ2-3
abundance: -
v_gene: TRBV4-3
CDR3nt: TGCGCCAGCAGCCCGACAGGGGATCGTGACACAGATACGCAGTATTTT
CDR3aa: CASSPTGDRDTDTQYF

d_gene: TRBD2
j_gene: TRBJ2-5
abundance: -
v_gene: TRBV5-1
CDR3nt: TGCGCCAGCGCCAAAGGGACTAGCGGGGTCCCGAACAGACAAGAGACCCAGTACTTC
CDR3aa: CASAKGTSGVPNRQETQYF

d_gene: TRBD1
j_gene: TRBJ1-2
abundance: -
v_gene: TRBV6-1
CDR3nt: TGTGCCAGCAGTGACCGACAGGGAAATAACTATGGCTACACCTTC
CDR3aa: CASSDRQGNNYGYTF

d_gene: TRBD2
j_gene: TRBJ2-5
abundance: -
v_gene: TRBV6-5
CDR3nt: TGTGCCAGCAGTTACGCCGGGACTAGCGGCGGAGAGACCCAGTACTTC
CDR3aa: CASSYAGTSGGETQYF

d_gene: TRBD1
j_gene: TRBJ2-7
abundance: -
v_gene: TRBV27
CDR3nt: TGTGCCAGCAGTTTACTCGGACAGGGGGAACTTTCCTACGAGCAGTACTTC
CDR3aa: CASSLLGQGELSYEQYF

d_gene: TRBD2
j_gene: TRBJ2-5
abundance: -
v_gene: TRBV9
CDR3nt: TGTGCCAGCAGCGTAGATCCAGCGGGGGGACTAGAGACCCAGTACTTC
CDR3aa: CASSVDPAGGLETQYF

d_gene: TRBD1
j_gene: TRBJ1-5
abundance: few
v_gene: TRBV6-2/TRBV6-3
CDR3nt: TGTGCCAGCAGTTGGGGGACAGGGGGGGAACAGCCCCAGCATTTT
CDR3aa: CASSWGTGGEQPQHF

d_gene: -
j_gene: TRBJ1-1
abundance: -
v_gene: TRBV6-2/TRBV6-3
CDR3nt: TGTGCCAGCAGCCTTCTCCAGGGGACGGCTTTCTTT
CDR3aa: CASSLLQGTAFF

d_gene: TRBD1
j_gene: TRBJ1-5
abundance: -
v_gene: TRBV5-8
CDR3nt: TGTGCCAGCAGCTTGGAAGGGACAGGCCCCAATCAGCCCCAGCATTTT
CDR3aa: CASSLEGTGPNQPQHF

d_gene: -
j_gene: TRBJ1-6
abundance: once
v_gene: TRBV6-5
CDR3nt: TGTGCCAGCAGTTACTCAGGACGGGGGGCGAGGCCCCTCCACTTT
CDR3aa: CASSYSGRGARPLHF

d_gene: -
j_gene: TRBJ1-4
abundance: many
v_gene: TRBV7-9
CDR3nt: TGTGCCAGCAGCTTAGCGCTACCGGGTGAAAAACTGTTTTTT
CDR3aa: CASSLALPGEKLFF

d_gene: -
j_gene: TRBJ1-6
abundance: few
v_gene: TRBV11-2
CDR3nt: TGTGCCAGCAGCTTTTTCACAGGGCGGAATTCACCCCTCCACTTT
CDR3aa: CASSFFTGRNSPLHF

d_gene: -
j_gene: TRBJ2-4
abundance: -
v_gene: TRBV29-1
CDR3nt: TGCAGCGTTGAAGACCAGGATGGGAACATTCAGTACTTC
CDR3aa: CSVEDQDGNIQYF

d_gene: -
j_gene: TRBJ2-1
abundance: many
v_gene: TRBV4-1
CDR3nt: TGCGCCAGCAGCCAAGGGAGGGCAGCGTTCATTGAGCAGTTCTTC
CDR3aa: CASSQGRAAFIEQFF

d_gene: TRBD1
j_gene: TRBJ2-1
abundance: once
v_gene: TRBV5-1
CDR3nt: TGCGCCAGCAGCTCCGGGACAGGGACGAATGAGCAGTTCTTC
CDR3aa: CASSSGTGTNEQFF

d_gene: TRBD1
j_gene: TRBJ1-3
abundance: few
v_gene: TRBV4-1
CDR3nt: TGCGCCAGCAGCGAGACAGGGGCGATAGCTGGAAACACCATATATTTT
CDR3aa: CASSETGAIAGNTIYF

d_gene: -
j_gene: TRBJ1-4
abundance: -
v_gene: TRBV3-1/TRBV3-2
CDR3nt: TGTGCCAGCAGCCAGGTTGGCGGGGCAGAAAAACTGTTTTTT
CDR3aa: CASSQVGGAEKLFF

d_gene: -
j_gene: TRBJ2-3
abundance: few
v_gene: TRBV4-3
CDR3nt: TGCGCCAGCAGCCAAGATCACAGGGTTTTCGCAGATACGCAGTATTTT
CDR3aa: CASSQDHRVFADTQYF

d_gene: -
j_gene: TRBJ2-7
abundance: -
v_gene: TRBV10-2
CDR3nt: TGCGCCAGCAGTGATCCCCAGGGCAAAACCTACGAGCAGTACTTC
CDR3aa: CASSDPQGKTYEQYF

d_gene: -
j_gene: TRBJ1-2
abundance: -
v_gene: TRBV19
CDR3nt: TGTGCCAGTAGCCGAGGATCGGTTAACTATGGCTACACCTTC
CDR3aa: CASSRGSVNYGYTF

d_gene: -
j_gene: TRBJ2-3
abundance: -
v_gene: TRBV6-2/TRBV6-3
CDR3nt: TGTGCCAGCAGTCCCTGGGCTAGCGGCACAGATACGCAGTATTTT
CDR3aa: CASSPWASGTDTQYF

d_gene: TRBD2
j_gene: TRBJ2-3
abundance: -
v_gene: TRBV5-8
CDR3nt: TGTGCCAGCAGCCGCCTAGCGGGGGGCACAGATACGCAGTATTTT
CDR3aa: CASSRLAGGTDTQYF